This T cell receptor (beta chain) was observed in a study of blood T cell repertoires in COVID-19. Study overall: Some COVID-19 samples were acute and others convalescent; all came from the United States, Italy and Spain.

All enrollees were about 18 to 89 years old and from around 25 US areas. Recovered status applied to Cohort 3 donors who had two consecutive negative PCRs. It also applied to those with clearance or with symptom resolution. The CDR3 contains 14 residues. V shed 4 bases and J shed 5 bases, with 14 bases lying between them. Germline V gives CDR1 SNHLY, CDR2 FYNNEI. The data were produced by immunoSEQ multiplex PCR, yet TCRdb's version contains in-frame clones alone and is incomplete. The sample yields approximately 250,000 clones, 88% seen once. The chain combines TRBV2 with TRBJ1-1; the D gene is possibly TRBD1 (5 bases). The sample was PBMCs or T cells enriched from blood (not recorded which). The receptor's source is a woman aged 25-40 years who had recovered from COVID-19. The CDR3 spells CASSGSRAGTEAFF. In nucleotides, the CDR3 is TGTGCCAGCAGTGGAAGCAGGGCGGGGACTGAAGCTTTCTTT.